Each of the 24 T cell receptor beta chains below was sequenced from the same sample in a study of blood T cell repertoires in COVID-19. Assay used: immunoSEQ multiplex PCR; TCRdb lists only in-frame clones, some missing. The sample carries some 500,000 clones, 85% to 90% recorded once. Source material: peripheral blood. Receptors originate from a woman aged 50 to 60 with COVID-19, enrolled during active disease.

The J gene is TRBJ2-7, the V gene TRBV15, with D hard to call. Between the trimmed V and J ends, which lost 0 bases and 4 bases, there was a span of 13 bases. This CDR3 has 15 residues. Germline CDR1 and CDR2: LNHNV and YYDKDF (reference sequence). The CDR3 region has the DNA TGTGCCACCAGCAGAGAGAACAGCCCTTATTACGAGCAGTACTTC. Translated, it gives CATSRENSPYYEQYF.

This chain links TRBV30 with TRBJ2-2; the match to TRBD1 covers 7 bases. CDR1 and CDR2 (germline): GTSNPN, SVGIG (reference sequence). Trimming removed 4 bases from V and 2 bases from J; junction bases left unmatched: 7. The CDR3 sequence is 15 residues long. The CDR3 DNA reads as TGTGCCTGGAACAGGGGCCACGGAAACACCGGGGAGCTGTTTTTT. Translation gives CAWNRGHGNTGELFF. Filled out from reference TRBV30 and TRBJ2-2, the complete variable domain reads SQTIHQWPATLVQPVGSPLSLECTVEGTSNPNLYWYRQAAGRGLQLLFYSVGIGQISSEVPQNLSASRPQDRQFILSSKKLLLSDSGFYLCAWNRGHGNTGELFFGEGSRLTVL.

The chain uses TRBV7-9 and TRBJ2-2; D call uncertain. V lost 1 base and J lost 1, with 7 bases in between. Germline V gene data show CDR1 as SEHNR and CDR2 as FQNEAQ (reference sequence). This CDR3 is built from 15 residues. The CDR3: CASSLVPENTGELFF. The CDR3 nucleotides read TGTGCCAGCAGCTTAGTTCCAGAGAACACCGGGGAGCTGTTTTTT.

This clone has only one observation. The chain joins TRBV30 to TRBJ2-7; the D gene is possibly TRBD2 (5 bases). V was pared by 1 base and J by 3 bases, with 19 bases between. CDR1 is GTSNPN, CDR2 SVGIG, per germline (reference sequence). The CDR3 contains 16 residues. CDR3 residues: CAWSGDLLVAHYEQYF. The DNA for the CDR3 is TGTGCCTGGAGTGGCGACTTACTAGTGGCGCACTACGAGCAGTACTTC.

This rearrangement joins TRBV5-6 to TRBJ1-2; 11 nucleotides agree with TRBD1. V shed 4 bases, J shed 4 bases, and the junction held 3 bases outside the gene matches. Germline CDR1 is SGHDT and CDR2 is YYEEEE. This CDR3 spans 14 amino acids. CDR3 bases: TGTGCCAGCAGCCGGGACAGGGGGATCTATGGCTACACCTTC. Its protein product is CASSRDRGIYGYTF.

The chain employs TRBV24-1 and TRBJ1-5; TRBD1 agrees at 9 bases. The J segment lost 7 bases and the V segment lost 4 bases, leaving 10 bases of the junction unmatched. This CDR3 is built from 16 residues. Per the germline V gene, CDR1 is KGHDR and CDR2 is SFDVKD. The CDR3 coding sequence is TGTGCCACCAGTGACACCACAGGGGGCGCGTACCAGCCCCAGCATTTT. It encodes CATSDTTGGAYQPQHF.

This clone showed up just a few times. The chain carries TRBV6-5 and TRBJ1-1; no reliable D call. The V end lost 7 bases, the J end lost 0 bases, and 3 bases lay between the germline ends. CDR3 length equals 11 residues. Germline V gene lookup returns CDR1 MNHEY and CDR2 SVGAGI. The chain's CDR3 is CASKLNTEAFF. The CDR3 DNA reads as TGTGCCAGCAAGCTGAACACTGAAGCTTTCTTT.

Worth noting for this clone: This CDR3 is also generated by other DNA sequences in the sample. This rearrangement joins TRBV14 to TRBJ1-1, with D possibly being TRBD1 (6 bases). The CDR3 runs 13 residues. The germline gives CDR1 SGHDN, CDR2 FVKESK. V shed 4 bases and J shed 1 base, with 7 bases lying between them. The chain's CDR3 is CASSLTGNTEAFF. The DNA for the CDR3 is TGTGCCAGCAGCCTGACAGGGAACACTGAAGCTTTCTTT.

On this clone: The sample carries other DNA sequences with the same CDR3. The V call is TRBV6-1, the J call TRBJ1-2, with D tentatively TRBD1 (6 bases). Trimming took off 2 bases at V and 2 bases at J, with 9 bases between the two ends. Germline V gene sequence: CDR1 MNHNS, CDR2 SASEGT. The CDR3 contains 14 residues. The CDR3 region has the DNA TGTGCCAGCAGTGAACGCGGGGGCAACTATGGCTACACCTTC. This sequence encodes CASSERGGNYGYTF.

This chain uses TRBV5-6 with TRBJ1-2; D is ambiguous. The germline V gene encodes CDR1 SGHDT and CDR2 YYEEEE. There are 14 residues in the CDR3. V lost 5 bases to trimming and J lost 4 bases, with 15 bases between them. CDR3 region: CASRQKLGLYGYTF. The CDR3 region has the DNA TGTGCCAGCAGACAGAAACTAGGACTCTATGGCTACACCTTC.

This clone was recorded once. The chain combines TRBV5-1 with TRBJ1-4; weak D call: TRBD1 (5 bases). CDR3 length equals 15 residues. The germline CDR1 and CDR2 sequences are SGHRS and YFSETQ. The V gene lost 4 bases and the J gene lost 1 base, with 11 bases spanning the gap. CDR3 in DNA: TGCGCCAGCAGCCCCGGAGGGGTAACTAATGAAAAACTGTTTTTT. Protein: CASSPGGVTNEKLFF.

This clone appeared a few times. J is TRBJ2-3 and V is TRBV27, with TRBD2 matching 8 bases. The CDR3 is 15 amino acids. Germline values: CDR1 MNHEY, CDR2 SMNVEV (reference sequence). The ends lost 4 bases at V and 6 bases at J; junction bases unmatched: 9. The CDR3 sequence: CASSSHRGGRDTQYF. The CDR3 bases are TGTGCCAGCAGTTCGCACCGGGGGGGCCGTGATACGCAGTATTTT.

The chain uses TRBV25-1 and TRBJ2-5, with D possibly matching TRBD1 (6 bases). V gave up 4 bases and J gave up 3 bases, with 12 bases separating them. This CDR3 has 14 residues. Germline V gene sequence: CDR1 MGHDK, CDR2 SYGVNS. The DNA of the CDR3 is TGTGCCAGCAGTGTTCGACAGGCTGAAGAGACCCAGTACTTC. It codes for CASSVRQAEETQYF.

The gene calls are TRBV29-1 and TRBJ2-3; 7 bases agree with TRBD2. CDR3 length: 15 residues. Losses at the gene ends were 4 bases for V and 5 bases for J; bases not matched to a gene: 12. Germline V gene sequence: CDR1 SQVTM, CDR2 ANQGSEA. The DNA of the CDR3 is TGCAGCGTTGGTGGGACCAAAAGGACTAGAGATACGCAGTATTTT. Amino acid sequence: CSVGGTKRTRDTQYF.

The gene calls are TRBV15 and TRBJ1-2; D not certain. The germline V gene has CDR1 LNHNV and CDR2 YYDKDF (reference sequence). The CDR3 has 15 amino acids. Trimming shortened V by 4 bases and J by 4 bases, and 16 bases separated the two germline ends. The CDR3 is CATSIRGDRLYGYTF. CDR3 DNA sequence: TGTGCCACCAGCATACGTGGAGACCGACTCTATGGCTACACCTTC.

The gene calls are TRBV30 and TRBJ2-1; 8 nucleotides match TRBD1. The CDR3 is 13 amino acids. Germline CDR1 GTSNPN, CDR2 SVGIG (reference sequence). V shed 1 base and J 9 bases; nucleotides not matched to a gene: 5. The CDR3 spells CAWSGQGSLEQFF. The CDR3 DNA sequence: TGTGCCTGGAGTGGACAGGGGTCTCTTGAGCAGTTCTTC.

The V call is TRBV28, the J call TRBJ2-7, with D unclear. This CDR3 comprises 13 residues. V was trimmed by 2 bases and J by 1 base, leaving 6 bases between them. Germline V CDR1 and CDR2: MDHEN, SYDVKM. CDR3 nucleotide sequence: TGTGCCAGCAGTTTAGCGGATTCCTACGAGCAGTACTTC. It specifies CASSLADSYEQYF.

The chain uses TRBV15 and TRBJ2-7, with 8 bases identical to TRBD2. This CDR3 has 14 amino acids. The V gene end was trimmed by 5 bases and the J gene end by 0 bases; junction bases not matched to a gene: 3. Germline V gives CDR1 LNHNV, CDR2 YYDKDF (reference sequence). CDR3 sequence (DNA): TGTGCCACCAGCGGCGGGGGGAGCTCCTACGAGCAGTACTTC. Translation: CATSGGGSSYEQYF. The entire variable domain, with the rest obtained from reference TRBV15 and TRBJ2-7, is as follows: DAMVIQNPRYQVTQFGKPVTLSCSQTLNHNVMYWYQQKSSQAPKLLFHYYDKDFNNEADTPDNFQSRRPNTSFCFLDIRSPGLGDTAMYLCATSGGGSSYEQYFGPGTRLTVT.

V usage is TRBV6-2 or TRBV6-3 and J usage is TRBJ2-3; D perhaps matches TRBD2 (5 bases). The CDR3 has 18 residues. Germline V CDR1 and CDR2: MNHEY, SVGEGT. The ends were cut back, 1 base at V and 4 bases at J, with 21 bases in the middle. The CDR3 protein is CASSYYPAGGIKADTQYF. CDR3 DNA sequence: TGTGCCAGCAGTTACTACCCCGCCGGAGGTATTAAGGCAGATACGCAGTATTTT.

The chain has TRBV5-4 and TRBJ1-4, with D possibly TRBD1 on 6 matching bases. V lost 4 bases, J lost 4 bases, and 11 bases lay in between. This CDR3 is built from 14 residues. Germline lookup yields CDR1 SGHNT and CDR2 YYREEE (reference sequence). The DNA for the CDR3 is TGTGCCAGCAGCCCGGGACATAGTAATGAAAAACTGTTTTTT. Its translation: CASSPGHSNEKLFF.

The V and J genes are TRBV29-1 and TRBJ2-1; D remains ambiguous. The CDR3 has 10 residues. V was cut by 7 bases and J by 7 bases, with 8 bases left in between. Germline loops: CDR1 SQVTM, CDR2 ANQGSEA. The CDR3 sequence is CSASLNEQFF. CDR3 coding DNA: TGCAGCGCATCCCTGAATGAGCAGTTCTTC.

V and J are TRBV29-1 and TRBJ1-1; no clear D gene. V gave up 1 base and J gave up 2 bases, with 8 bases separating them. CDR1 and CDR2 (germline): SQVTM, ANQGSEA. This CDR3 spans 13 amino acids. CDR3 coding DNA: TGCAGCGTTGAAGTGTTTTTAAACACTGAAGCTTTCTTT. Protein product: CSVEVFLNTEAFF.

The chain has TRBV3-1 (or the pseudogene TRBV3-2) and TRBJ1-2; 9 positions match TRBD1. Germline-derived CDR1 and CDR2 are LGHDT and YNNKEL (reference sequence). The CDR3 runs 17 residues. Trimming removed 2 bases from V and 3 bases from J; junction bases left unmatched: 10. The CDR3 coding sequence is TGTGCCAGCAGCCAATTCTTACCGGGACAGGGATACTATGGCTACACCTTC. It specifies CASSQFLPGQGYYGYTF.

The chain carries TRBV21-1 and TRBJ2-7; the D call of TRBD1 is as the table states it, not checked on the DNA. TRBV21-1 is recorded as a pseudogene. CDR3 length: 16 amino acids. This chain's CDR3 is CASSKEGQGGTYEQYF. In nucleotides, the CDR3 is TGTGCCAGCAGCAAAGAAGGGCAGGGGGGAACCTACGAGCAGTACTTC.